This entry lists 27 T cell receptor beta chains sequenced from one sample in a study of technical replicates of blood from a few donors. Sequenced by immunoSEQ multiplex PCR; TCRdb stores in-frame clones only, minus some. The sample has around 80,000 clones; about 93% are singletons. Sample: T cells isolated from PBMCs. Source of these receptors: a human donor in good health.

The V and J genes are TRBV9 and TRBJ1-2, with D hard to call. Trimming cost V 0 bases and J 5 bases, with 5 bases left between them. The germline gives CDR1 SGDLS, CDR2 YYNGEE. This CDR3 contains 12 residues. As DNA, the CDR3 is TGTGCCAGCAGCGTAGGCGGATATGGCTACACCTTC. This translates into CASSVGGYGYTF. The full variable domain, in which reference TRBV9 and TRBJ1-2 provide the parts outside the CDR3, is DSGVTQTPKHLITATGQRVTLRCSPRSGDLSVYWYQQSLDQGLQFLIQYYNGEERAKGNILERFSAQQFPDLHSELNLSSLELGDSALYFCASSVGGYGYTFGSGTRLTVV.

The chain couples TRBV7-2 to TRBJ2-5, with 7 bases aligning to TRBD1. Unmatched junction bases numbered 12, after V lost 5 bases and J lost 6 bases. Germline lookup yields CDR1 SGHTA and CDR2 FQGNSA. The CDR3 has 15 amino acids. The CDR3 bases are TGTGCCAGCAGCCCTACCGGACAGGCAGTCAAGACCCAGTACTTC. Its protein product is CASSPTGQAVKTQYF.

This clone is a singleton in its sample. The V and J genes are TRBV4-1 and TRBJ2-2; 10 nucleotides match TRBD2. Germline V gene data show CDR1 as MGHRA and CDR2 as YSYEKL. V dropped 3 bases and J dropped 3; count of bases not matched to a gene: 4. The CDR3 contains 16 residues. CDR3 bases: TGCGCCAGCAGCCAGGCCGGACTAGCGGACACCGGGGAGCTGTTTTTT. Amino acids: CASSQAGLADTGELFF.

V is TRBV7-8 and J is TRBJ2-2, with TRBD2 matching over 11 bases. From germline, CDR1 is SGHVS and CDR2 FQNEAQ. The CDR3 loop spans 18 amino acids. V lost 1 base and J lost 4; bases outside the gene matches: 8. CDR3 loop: CASSLGSVAGGFTGELFF. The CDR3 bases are TGTGCCAGCAGCTTAGGGTCGGTAGCGGGAGGGTTCACCGGGGAGCTGTTTTTT.

The CDR3 nucleotides read TGCGCCAGCAGCTTGGCCATTTTGACTAGCGTTGAAGAGACCCAGTACTTC. This translates into CASSLAILTSVEETQYF. This sequence joins TRBV5-1 and TRBJ2-5; 8 bases map to TRBD2. Germline assignment: CDR1 SGHRS and CDR2 YFSETQ. There are 17 residues in the CDR3. After removal of 0 bases from V and 3 bases from J, the junction contained 10 bases not matched to a gene.

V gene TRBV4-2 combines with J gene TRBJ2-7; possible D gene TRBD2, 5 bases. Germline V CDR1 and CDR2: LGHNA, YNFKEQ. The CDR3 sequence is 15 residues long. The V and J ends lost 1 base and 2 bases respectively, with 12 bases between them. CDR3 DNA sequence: TGTGCCAGCAGCCAAGTAGTGAGCGGAACCTACGAGCAGTACTTC. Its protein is CASSQVVSGTYEQYF.

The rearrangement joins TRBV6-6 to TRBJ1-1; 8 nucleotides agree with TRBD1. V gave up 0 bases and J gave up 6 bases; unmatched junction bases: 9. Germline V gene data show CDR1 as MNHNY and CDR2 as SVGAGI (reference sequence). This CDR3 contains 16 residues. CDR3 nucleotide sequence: TGTGCCAGCAGTTACTCCGCGACAGGGGCGGATTCTGAAGCTTTCTTT. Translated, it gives CASSYSATGADSEAFF.

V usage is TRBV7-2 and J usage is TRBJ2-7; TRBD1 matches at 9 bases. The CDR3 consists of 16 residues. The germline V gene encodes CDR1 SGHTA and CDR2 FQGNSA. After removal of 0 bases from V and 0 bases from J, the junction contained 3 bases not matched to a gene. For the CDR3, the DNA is TGTGCCAGCAGCTTAGCGACAGGGGGTCTCTCCTACGAGCAGTACTTC. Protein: CASSLATGGLSYEQYF.

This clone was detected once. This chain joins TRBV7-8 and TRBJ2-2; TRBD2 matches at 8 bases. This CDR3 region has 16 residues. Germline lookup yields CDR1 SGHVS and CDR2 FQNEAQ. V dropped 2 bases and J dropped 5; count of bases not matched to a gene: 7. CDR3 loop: CASSLTTSAFTGELFF. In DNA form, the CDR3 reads TGTGCCAGCAGCTTAACGACTAGCGCTTTTACCGGGGAGCTGTTTTTT.

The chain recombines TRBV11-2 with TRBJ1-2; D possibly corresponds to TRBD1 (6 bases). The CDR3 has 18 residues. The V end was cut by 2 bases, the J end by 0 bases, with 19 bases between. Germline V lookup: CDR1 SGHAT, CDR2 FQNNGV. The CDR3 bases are TGTGCCAGCAGCTTAAGCTCCGGCGGGGGGGCATCTAACTATGGCTACACCTTC. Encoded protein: CASSLSSGGGASNYGYTF.

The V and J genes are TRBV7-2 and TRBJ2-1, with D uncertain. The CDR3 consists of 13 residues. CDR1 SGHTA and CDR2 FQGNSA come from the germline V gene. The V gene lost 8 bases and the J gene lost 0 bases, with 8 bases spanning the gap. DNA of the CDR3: TGTGCCAGCGCCCCGAGCTCCTACAATGAGCAGTTCTTC. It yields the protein CASAPSSYNEQFF.

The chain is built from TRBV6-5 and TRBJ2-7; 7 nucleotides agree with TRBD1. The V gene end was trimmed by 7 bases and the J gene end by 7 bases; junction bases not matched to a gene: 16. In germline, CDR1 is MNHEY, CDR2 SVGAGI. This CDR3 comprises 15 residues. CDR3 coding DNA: TGTGCCAGCACCCCAAAGACCGAGGGACAGCGAGAGCAGTACTTC. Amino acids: CASTPKTEGQREQYF.

The CDR3 nucleotides read TGTGCCAGCAGCGACCGAGACAGGGCCCACGAGCAGTACTTC. Its protein product is CASSDRDRAHEQYF. The chain combines TRBV9 with TRBJ2-7; 7 bases map to TRBD1. The CDR3 has 14 residues. V shed 3 bases and J 5 bases; nucleotides not matched to a gene: 8. In germline, CDR1 is SGDLS, CDR2 YYNGEE.

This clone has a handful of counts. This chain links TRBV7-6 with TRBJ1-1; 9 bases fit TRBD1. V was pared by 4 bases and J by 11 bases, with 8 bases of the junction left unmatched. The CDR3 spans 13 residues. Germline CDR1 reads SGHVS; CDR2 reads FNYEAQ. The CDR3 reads CASSSDTGTGAFF. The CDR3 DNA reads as TGTGCCAGCAGCTCAGACACCGGGACAGGGGCTTTCTTT.

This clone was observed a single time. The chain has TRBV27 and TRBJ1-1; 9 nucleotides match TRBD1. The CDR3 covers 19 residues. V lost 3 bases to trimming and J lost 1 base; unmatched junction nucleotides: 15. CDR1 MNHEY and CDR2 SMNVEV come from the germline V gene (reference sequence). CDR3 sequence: CASSFLRDRAFYGNTEAFF. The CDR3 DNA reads TGTGCCAGCAGTTTTCTCCGGGACAGGGCCTTCTACGGGAACACTGAAGCTTTCTTT.

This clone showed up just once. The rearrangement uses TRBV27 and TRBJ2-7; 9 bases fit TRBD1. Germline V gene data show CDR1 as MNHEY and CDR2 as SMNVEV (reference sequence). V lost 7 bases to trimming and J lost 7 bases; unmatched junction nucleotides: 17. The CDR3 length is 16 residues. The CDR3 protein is CASTFSVGTGQYEQYF. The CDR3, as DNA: TGTGCCAGCACTTTTAGCGTAGGGACAGGGCAATATGAGCAGTACTTC.

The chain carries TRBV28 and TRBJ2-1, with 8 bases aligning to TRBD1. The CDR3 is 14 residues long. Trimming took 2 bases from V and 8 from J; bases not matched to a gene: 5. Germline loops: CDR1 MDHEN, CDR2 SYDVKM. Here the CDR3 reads CASSLQGAKHEQFF. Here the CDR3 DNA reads TGTGCCAGCAGTTTACAGGGGGCGAAACATGAGCAGTTCTTC. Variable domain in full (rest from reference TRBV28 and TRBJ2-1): DVKVTQSSRYLVKRTGEKVFLECVQDMDHENMFWYRQDPGLGLRLIYFSYDVKMKEKGDIPEGYSVSREKKERFSLILESASTNQTSMYLCASSLQGAKHEQFFGPGTRLTVL.

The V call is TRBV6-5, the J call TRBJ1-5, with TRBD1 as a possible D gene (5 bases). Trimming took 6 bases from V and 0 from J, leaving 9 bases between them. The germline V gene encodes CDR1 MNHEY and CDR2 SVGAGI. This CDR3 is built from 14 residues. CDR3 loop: CASRRGFSNQPQHF. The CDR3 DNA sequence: TGTGCCAGCAGGCGGGGCTTTAGCAATCAGCCCCAGCATTTT.

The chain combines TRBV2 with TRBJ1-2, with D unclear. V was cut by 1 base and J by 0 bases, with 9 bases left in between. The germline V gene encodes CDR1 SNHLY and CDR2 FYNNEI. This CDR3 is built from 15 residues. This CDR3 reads CASSEGSGTNYGYTF. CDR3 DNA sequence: TGTGCCAGCAGTGAAGGCTCCGGGACTAACTATGGCTACACCTTC. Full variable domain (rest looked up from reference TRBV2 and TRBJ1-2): EPEVTQTPSHQVTQMGQEVILRCVPISNHLYFYWYRQILGQKVEFLVSFYNNEISEKSEIFDDQFSVERPDGSNFTLKIRSTKLEDSAMYFCASSEGSGTNYGYTFGSGTRLTVV.

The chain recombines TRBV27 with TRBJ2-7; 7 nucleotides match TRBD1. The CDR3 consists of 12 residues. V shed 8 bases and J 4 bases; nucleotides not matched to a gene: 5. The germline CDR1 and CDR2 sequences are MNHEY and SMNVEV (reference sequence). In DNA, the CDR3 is TGTGCCAGCCACAGGGGTCCGTACGAGCAGTACTTC. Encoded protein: CASHRGPYEQYF.

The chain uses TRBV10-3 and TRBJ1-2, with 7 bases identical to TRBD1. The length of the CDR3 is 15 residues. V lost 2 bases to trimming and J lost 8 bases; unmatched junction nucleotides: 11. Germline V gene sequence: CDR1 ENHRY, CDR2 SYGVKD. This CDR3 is CAISETLTGLQGYTF. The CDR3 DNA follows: TGTGCCATCAGTGAGACCCTGACAGGGCTTCAGGGCTACACCTTC.

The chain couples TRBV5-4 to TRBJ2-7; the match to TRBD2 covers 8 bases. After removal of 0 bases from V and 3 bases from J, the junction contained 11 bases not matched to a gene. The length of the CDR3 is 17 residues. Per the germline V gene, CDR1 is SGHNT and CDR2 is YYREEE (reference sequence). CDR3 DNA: TGTGCCAGCAGCTTGGCCGCGGGGGGATACGAAGTCTACGAGCAGTACTTC. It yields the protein CASSLAAGGYEVYEQYF.

CDR3 in amino acids: CASSEGTSGRGNEQFF. The DNA of the CDR3 is TGTGCCAGCAGTGAAGGGACTAGCGGGAGGGGAAATGAGCAGTTCTTC. The chain carries TRBV25-1 and TRBJ2-1, with 16 positions matching TRBD2. V gave up 2 bases and J gave up 7 bases; unmatched junction bases: 2. CDR1 and CDR2 from the germline V gene are MGHDK and SYGVNS. This CDR3 contains 16 residues.

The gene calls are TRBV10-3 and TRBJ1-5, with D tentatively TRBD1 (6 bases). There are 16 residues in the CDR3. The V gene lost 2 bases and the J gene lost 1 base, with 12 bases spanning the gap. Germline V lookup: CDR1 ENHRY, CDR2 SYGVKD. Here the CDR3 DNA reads TGTGCCATCAGTGAGAAGAGGGGGAACAGCAATCAGCCCCAGCATTTT. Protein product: CAISEKRGNSNQPQHF.

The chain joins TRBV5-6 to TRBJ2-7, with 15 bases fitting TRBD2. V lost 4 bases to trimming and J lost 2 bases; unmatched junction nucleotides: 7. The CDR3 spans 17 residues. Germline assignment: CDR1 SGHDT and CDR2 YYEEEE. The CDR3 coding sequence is TGTGCCAGCAGCCCGGGACTAGCGGGAGGTCTCCCCTACGAGCAGTACTTC. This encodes CASSPGLAGGLPYEQYF.

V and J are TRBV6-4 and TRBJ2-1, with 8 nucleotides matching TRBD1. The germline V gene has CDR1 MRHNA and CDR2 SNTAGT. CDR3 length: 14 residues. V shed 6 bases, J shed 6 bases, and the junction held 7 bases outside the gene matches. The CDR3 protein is CASSSDRERNEQFF. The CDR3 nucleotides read TGTGCCAGCAGCTCGGACAGGGAACGCAATGAGCAGTTCTTC.

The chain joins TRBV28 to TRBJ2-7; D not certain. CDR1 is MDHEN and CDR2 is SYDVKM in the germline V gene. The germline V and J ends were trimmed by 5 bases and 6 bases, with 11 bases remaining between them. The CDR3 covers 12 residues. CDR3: CASSRDATEQYF. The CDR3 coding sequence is TGTGCCAGCAGTAGAGATGCTACCGAGCAGTACTTC.